What follows are 4 T cell receptor beta chains derived from one specimen sequenced in a study of T-cell memory formation after mild COVID-19. From the 5' RACE reads, TCRdb called clonotypes with MiXCR, one entry per CDR3 protein. The table shows 500,000 to 550,000 distinct CDR3 sequences, with about a fifth occurring only once. Material for sequencing was PBMCs or a T cell subset sorted from them (not recorded which). The source of these receptors is an adult woman who had mild COVID-19 (a few samples of this study predate the infection). Cell type and time point are not known.

V gene TRBV12-3 or TRBV12-4 combines with J gene TRBJ1-2, with TRBD1 identical over 9 bases. CDR3 length equals 15 residues. The ends lost 5 bases at V and 6 bases at J; junction bases unmatched: 10. The CDR3 DNA sequence: TGTGCCAGCAGTATAGAGGACAGGGGTCGGAATGGCTACACCTTC. This translates into CASSIEDRGRNGYTF.

The chain joins TRBV4-1 to TRBJ2-7, with D perhaps given as TRBD1 or TRBD2 (5 bases each). CDR1 is MGHRA, CDR2 YSYEKL, per germline. Trimming removed 1 base from V and 4 bases from J, with 14 bases in between. The CDR3 spans 15 residues. CDR3 residues: CASSQVGTLLYEQYF. The CDR3 DNA reads TGCGCCAGCAGCCAAGTTGGGACCCTTTTGTACGAGCAGTACTTC.

This clonotype was recorded a few times. The rearrangement uses TRBV6-6 and TRBJ1-5; 8 bases fit TRBD1. After removal of 7 bases from V and 5 bases from J, the junction contained 13 bases not matched to a gene. CDR3 size: 16 residues. The germline V gene encodes CDR1 MNHNY and CDR2 SVGAGI (reference sequence). The CDR3 DNA is TGTGCCAGCATCGACAAGCTCAGGGGGCCCGATCAGCCCCAGCATTTT. Translating gives CASIDKLRGPDQPQHF.

The chain is built from TRBV5-1 and TRBJ2-7; D might be TRBD2 (5 bases). CDR1 is SGHRS, CDR2 YFSETQ, per germline. The CDR3 is made up of 14 amino acids. V lost 2 bases and J lost 3, with 12 bases in between. For the CDR3, the DNA is TGCGCCAGCAGCTTCCGGGATAAGAACTACGAGCAGTACTTC. Amino acids: CASSFRDKNYEQYF.